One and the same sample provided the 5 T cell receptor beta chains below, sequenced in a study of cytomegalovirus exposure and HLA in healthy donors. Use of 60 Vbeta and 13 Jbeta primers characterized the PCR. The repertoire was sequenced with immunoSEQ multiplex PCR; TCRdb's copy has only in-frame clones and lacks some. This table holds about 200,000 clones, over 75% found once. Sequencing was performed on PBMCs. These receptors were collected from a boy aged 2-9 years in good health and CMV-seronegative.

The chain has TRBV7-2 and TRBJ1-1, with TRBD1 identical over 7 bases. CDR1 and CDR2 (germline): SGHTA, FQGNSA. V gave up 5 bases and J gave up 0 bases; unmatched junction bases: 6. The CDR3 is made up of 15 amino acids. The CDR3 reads CASSEQTGMNTEAFF. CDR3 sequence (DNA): TGTGCCAGCAGCGAACAGACAGGGATGAACACTGAAGCTTTCTTT.

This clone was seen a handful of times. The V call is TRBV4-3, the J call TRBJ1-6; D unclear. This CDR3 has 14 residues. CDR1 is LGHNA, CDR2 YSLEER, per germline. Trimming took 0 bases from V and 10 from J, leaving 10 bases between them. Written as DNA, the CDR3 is TGCGCCAGCAGCCAAGATATTCCGGTATCACCCCTCCACTTT. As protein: CASSQDIPVSPLHF.

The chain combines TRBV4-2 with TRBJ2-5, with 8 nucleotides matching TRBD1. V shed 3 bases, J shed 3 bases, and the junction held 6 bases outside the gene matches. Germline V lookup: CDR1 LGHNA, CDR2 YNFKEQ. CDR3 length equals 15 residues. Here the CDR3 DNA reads TGTGCCAGCAGCCACTTAGACAGGGGCAAAGAGACCCAGTACTTC. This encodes CASSHLDRGKETQYF.

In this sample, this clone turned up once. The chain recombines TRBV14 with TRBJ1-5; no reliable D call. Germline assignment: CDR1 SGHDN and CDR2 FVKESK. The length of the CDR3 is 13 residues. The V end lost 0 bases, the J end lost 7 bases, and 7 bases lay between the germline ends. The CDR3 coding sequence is TGTGCCAGCAGCCAAGATTCAGGACAGCCCCAGCATTTT. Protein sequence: CASSQDSGQPQHF.

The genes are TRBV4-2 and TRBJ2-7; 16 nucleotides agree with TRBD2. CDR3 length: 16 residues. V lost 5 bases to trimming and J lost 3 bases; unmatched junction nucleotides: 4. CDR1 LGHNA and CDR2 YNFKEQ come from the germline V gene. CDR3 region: CASSEGTSGGDYEQYF. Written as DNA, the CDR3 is TGTGCCAGCAGCGAAGGGACTAGCGGGGGGGACTACGAGCAGTACTTC.